Listed below are T cell receptor beta chains from one sample, sequenced in a study of blood T cell repertoires in COVID-19. Profiling relied on immunoSEQ multiplex PCR, and the TCRdb table lists in-frame clones only, not all of them. The profile shows 120,000 or so clones, 85% to 90% of them singletons. Source material: peripheral blood. These receptors all come from a woman aged 45-60 years with active or convalescent COVID-19. CDR3s include the opening cysteine and the closing phenylalanine or tryptophan. The D gene is left open where the match is weak. Only some rows state a clone size, as once, few, many or a class for expanded clones.

len	d_gene	v_gene	abundance	j_gene	CDR3nt	CDR3aa
17	.	TRBV10-3	.	TRBJ2-4	TGTGCCATCAGTGAGAACAGCGGAGGTGAGGCCAAAAACATTCAGTACTTC	CAISENSGGEAKNIQYF
14	.	TRBV7-9	.	TRBJ1-1	TGTGCCAGCAGCTTAGACACCCCTTCAGGAGGAGCTTTCTTT	CASSLDTPSGGAFF
13	TRBD1	TRBV30	.	TRBJ1-2	TGTGCCTGGAATAGGGGGCGCAACTATGGCTACACCTTC	CAWNRGRNYGYTF
13	.	TRBV7-9	.	TRBJ1-2	TGTGCCAGCAGCTCGCGGCGACTGTATGGCTACACCTTC	CASSSRRLYGYTF
15	.	TRBV29-1	.	TRBJ2-7	TGCAGCGTTCTGGCAGGGATGAGCTCCTCCTACGAGCAGTACTTC	CSVLAGMSSSYEQYF
19	TRBD1	TRBV9	.	TRBJ2-7	TGTGCCAGCAGCGTAGCTACGTATACTACCGCCGGGACAGACTACGAGCAGTACTTC	CASSVATYTTAGTDYEQYF
14	TRBD1	TRBV2	few	TRBJ2-3	TGTGCCAGCAGAAGGACAGGATCCTCAGATACGCAGTATTTT	CASRRTGSSDTQYF
13	.	TRBV5-1	.	TRBJ2-2	TGCGCCAGCAGCTTACTAGAAATCGGGGAGCTGTTTTTT	CASSLLEIGELFF
16	.	TRBV11-2	.	TRBJ2-1	TGTGCCAGCAGCTTATGGGCTAGCAGTTTATACAATGAGCAGTTCTTC	CASSLWASSLYNEQFF
15	.	TRBV5-1	.	TRBJ1-1	TGCGCCAGCAGCTTGGTTAACGTAGCGAACACTGAAGCTTTCTTT	CASSLVNVANTEAFF
16	TRBD1	TRBV5-4	.	TRBJ2-3	TGTGCCAGCAGCAGGGGACAGGGGAACGGGAAATATACGCAGTATTTT	CASSRGQGNGKYTQYF
12	.	TRBV2	few	TRBJ2-1	TGTGCCAGCAAGATGACTAACAATGAGCAGTTCTTC	CASKMTNNEQFF
15	.	TRBV5-1	.	TRBJ2-7	TGCGCCAGCAGCTTGAACCCAGGGGAAGAGTACGAGCAGTACTTC	CASSLNPGEEYEQYF
16	TRBD2	TRBV4-3	.	TRBJ2-1	TGCGCCAGCAGCCAAGCGGCGACTAGCGGCAACAATGAGCAGTTCTTC	CASSQAATSGNNEQFF
12	.	TRBV7-8	.	TRBJ1-1	TGTGCCAGCAGCCCAGGGGTGACTGAAGCTTTCTTT	CASSPGVTEAFF
13	.	TRBV4-3	.	TRBJ2-3	TGCGCCAGCAGCCAAGATCCTGCAGATACGCAGTATTTT	CASSQDPADTQYF
16	.	TRBV7-8	.	TRBJ1-1	TGTGCCAGCAGCTTAATCCCGCTAAGTCAGGGGACTGAAGCTTTCTTT	CASSLIPLSQGTEAFF
20	TRBD2	TRBV28	.	TRBJ2-1	TGTGCCAGCAGTTTCCCGGGACTAGCGGGATACTTTGGCTCCTACAATGAGCAGTTCTTC	CASSFPGLAGYFGSYNEQFF
14	.	TRBV9	.	TRBJ1-1	TGTGCCAGCAGCCCCGGGAGTTTGAACACTGAAGCTTTCTTT	CASSPGSLNTEAFF
15	TRBD1	TRBV5-6	.	TRBJ1-6	TGTGCCAGCAGCTCTCCGGGACAGCTAACTTCACCCCTCCACTTT	CASSSPGQLTSPLHF
14	.	TRBV4-3	.	TRBJ1-5	TGCGCCAGCAGCCAAGGGCAGGGAGGACGGCCCCAGCATTTT	CASSQGQGGRPQHF
14	TRBD1	TRBV7-9	.	TRBJ2-7	TGTGCCAGCAGCTCATTACAGGGGCAATACGAGCAGTACTTC	CASSSLQGQYEQYF
14	.	TRBV10-3	.	TRBJ2-7	TGTGCCATCAGTGATCAGGACAGAAGCTACGAGCAGTACTTC	CAISDQDRSYEQYF
14	.	TRBV5-4	.	TRBJ1-6	TGTGCCAGCAGCTTAATCGGTGGTACTTCACCCCTCCACTTT	CASSLIGGTSPLHF
14	TRBD2	TRBV18	.	TRBJ2-7	TGTGCCAGCTCACCACCGGGACTAGCCGACGAGCAGTACTTC	CASSPPGLADEQYF
14	.	TRBV7-8	.	TRBJ2-5	TGTGCCAGCAGCTTAGATCAGGGTGTAGAGACCCAGTACTTC	CASSLDQGVETQYF
12	TRBD1	TRBV27	.	TRBJ1-1	TGTGCCAGCAGCAGACAGGGAACTGAAGCTTTCTTT	CASSRQGTEAFF
14	TRBD2	TRBV30	.	TRBJ2-5	TGTGCCTGGAGTGGGACTAGGGTCCAGGAGACCCAGTACTTC	CAWSGTRVQETQYF
16	TRBD2	TRBV6-5	.	TRBJ2-1	TGTGCCAGCAGTTCGCCGGGACTAACTAAATACAATGAGCAGTTCTTC	CASSSPGLTKYNEQFF
15	TRBD1	TRBV7-9	once	TRBJ1-1	TGTGCCAGCAGCGGGTCCGGGACAGTGAACACTGAAGCTTTCTTT	CASSGSGTVNTEAFF
15	.	TRBV24-1	few	TRBJ1-3	TGTGCCACCAGTGACCATGGCAGCTCTGGAAACACCATATATTTT	CATSDHGSSGNTIYF
12	.	TRBV7-2	.	TRBJ1-2	TGTGCCAGCAGCTTCCCGACATATGGCTACACCTTC	CASSFPTYGYTF
15	.	TRBV15	.	TRBJ2-7	TGTGCCACCAGCAGATTCCTCACGGGGGCCTACGAGCAGTACTTC	CATSRFLTGAYEQYF
15	.	TRBV15	once	TRBJ2-5	TGTGCCACCAGCAGAGATGTTACCGACCCAGGGACCCAGTACTTC	CATSRDVTDPGTQYF
14	TRBD1	TRBV2	few	TRBJ1-6	TGTGCCAGCAGGCGGGACAGGTCAAATTCACCCCTCCACTTT	CASRRDRSNSPLHF
14	.	TRBV18	.	TRBJ1-1	TGTGCCAGCTCAACGGGGGGGTCGAACACTGAAGCTTTCTTT	CASSTGGSNTEAFF
15	TRBD1	TRBV5-4	.	TRBJ2-7	TGTGCCAGCAGCCGTGGGGGACAGGGGGCCGGAGAGCAGTACTTC	CASSRGGQGAGEQYF
16	TRBD2	TRBV13	.	TRBJ2-3	TGTGCCAGCAGCCAAGGTTCGGGCGGGAGGACAGATACGCAGTATTTT	CASSQGSGGRTDTQYF
15	.	TRBV3-1/TRBV3-2	.	TRBJ2-1	TGTGCCAGCAGCCAAGTTCATAGTCCGGGGAATGAGCAGTTCTTC	CASSQVHSPGNEQFF
16	.	TRBV7-9	.	TRBJ2-5	TGTGCCAGCAGCTTAAGATCGGGGCGGCGGGGAGAGACCCAGTACTTC	CASSLRSGRRGETQYF
16	.	TRBV18	.	TRBJ1-3	TGTGCCAGCTCACCTAGCTCATTTAATAGAGGAAACACCATATATTTT	CASSPSSFNRGNTIYF
14	.	TRBV6-1	.	TRBJ2-3	TGTGCCAGCAGTGAACGGGGAGGCACAGATACGCAGTATTTT	CASSERGGTDTQYF
13	.	TRBV10-3	.	TRBJ1-6	TGTGCCGCTCACTCTGAACCCAATTCACCCCTCCACTTT	CAAHSEPNSPLHF
16	TRBD2	TRBV5-3	few	TRBJ2-7	TGTGCCAGAAGCTCACAGAAGACTAGCGGGCCCTACGAGCAGTACTTC	CARSSQKTSGPYEQYF
13	.	TRBV6-2/TRBV6-3	.	TRBJ2-1	TGTGCCAGCAGTTACGGTTTCGGCAATGAGCAGTTCTTC	CASSYGFGNEQFF
13	TRBD1	TRBV6-5	.	TRBJ1-1	TGTGCCAGCACCGACAGGGCCCCTCCTGAAGCTTTCTTT	CASTDRAPPEAFF
15	.	TRBV6-6	.	TRBJ1-1	TGTGCCAGCATTGTAACAGGACCTATGAACACTGAAGCTTTCTTT	CASIVTGPMNTEAFF
10	.	TRBV20-1	once	TRBJ2-1	TGCAGTGCTTTTAATAATGAGCAGTTCTTC	CSAFNNEQFF
13	.	TRBV5-4	few	TRBJ2-7	TGTGCCAGCAGCGTGAGCGAGACCTACGAGCAGTACTTC	CASSVSETYEQYF
12	.	TRBV3-1/TRBV3-2	.	TRBJ2-1	TGTGCCAGCAGCCCGAGAGCTAGCGAGCAGTTCTTC	CASSPRASEQFF
16	TRBD1	TRBV19	.	TRBJ1-2	TGTGCCAGTAGTCAACTAAGACAGGGTCCAAACTATGGCTACACCTTC	CASSQLRQGPNYGYTF
15	.	TRBV4-2	.	TRBJ1-3	TGTGCCAGCAGCCAAGATGGCAGGGAACGAGTCACCATATATTTT	CASSQDGRERVTIYF